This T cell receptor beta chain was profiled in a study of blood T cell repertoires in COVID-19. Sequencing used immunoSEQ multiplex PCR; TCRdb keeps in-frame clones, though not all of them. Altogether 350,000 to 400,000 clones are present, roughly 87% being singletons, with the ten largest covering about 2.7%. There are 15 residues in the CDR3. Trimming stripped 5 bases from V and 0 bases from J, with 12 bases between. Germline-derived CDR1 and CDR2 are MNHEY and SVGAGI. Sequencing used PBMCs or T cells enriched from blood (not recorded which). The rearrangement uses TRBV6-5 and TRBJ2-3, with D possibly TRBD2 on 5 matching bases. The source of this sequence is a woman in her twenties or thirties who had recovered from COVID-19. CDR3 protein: CASSPDLASTDTQYF. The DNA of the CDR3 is TGTGCCAGCAGTCCCGATCTAGCTAGCACAGATACGCAGTATTTT.